These 9 T cell receptor beta chains share one sample of origin, sequenced in a study of blood T cell repertoires in COVID-19. Repertoires were generated with immunoSEQ multiplex PCR, while TCRdb's copy carries only in-frame clones and drops some. The table has about 160,000 clones, around 80% seen once. Specimen: peripheral blood. The receptors derive from a woman in her sixties with acute or convalescent COVID-19.

This chain joins TRBV5-6 and TRBJ1-1, with TRBD1 matching over 9 bases. The ends lost 4 bases at V and 10 bases at J; junction bases unmatched: 14. The CDR3 totals 15 residues. The germline CDR1 and CDR2 sequences are SGHDT and YYEEEE. The CDR3 reads CASSPGTGKGRGAFF. The DNA for the CDR3 is TGTGCCAGCAGCCCGGGGACAGGGAAGGGACGGGGAGCTTTCTTT.

This clone has a single count. J is TRBJ2-7 and V is TRBV7-3; TRBD2 matches at 8 bases. This CDR3 spans 14 amino acids. Trimming cost V 5 bases and J 5 bases; bases outside gene matches: 8. Per germline, CDR1 SGHTA and CDR2 FQGTGA. CDR3 sequence (DNA): TGTGCCAGCAGCCCGGGGGGGCTAGTCAACGAGCAGTACTTC. It is translated as CASSPGGLVNEQYF.

This rearrangement joins TRBV6-5 to TRBJ2-5; possible D gene TRBD2, 5 bases. Germline loops: CDR1 MNHEY, CDR2 SVGAGI. Trimming shortened V by 2 bases and J by 4 bases, and 8 bases separated the two germline ends. The CDR3 consists of 13 residues. The CDR3 loop is CASSYATRETQYF. The CDR3 DNA follows: TGTGCCAGCAGTTACGCCACTAGAGAGACCCAGTACTTC.

V is TRBV5-1 and J is TRBJ2-5, with TRBD2 matching 13 bases. Trimming removed 7 bases from V and 5 bases from J; junction bases left unmatched: 14. Germline-derived CDR1 and CDR2 are SGHRS and YFSETQ. The CDR3 is 17 residues long. As DNA, the CDR3 is TGCGCCAGCGGGCCGGGACTAGCGGGATCAAAGGGTGAGACCCAGTACTTC. Amino acid sequence: CASGPGLAGSKGETQYF.

The chain employs TRBV28 and TRBJ2-7; D not resolved. This CDR3 region has 13 residues. V was trimmed by 7 bases and J by 2 bases, leaving 12 bases between them. Germline assignment: CDR1 MDHEN and CDR2 SYDVKM. This CDR3 reads CASTRASAYEQYF. The CDR3 DNA is TGTGCCAGCACCCGAGCGTCAGCCTACGAGCAGTACTTC.

The rearrangement links TRBV5-5 to TRBJ1-3; tentatively, D is TRBD1 (6 bases). V dropped 0 bases and J dropped 4 bases, with 11 bases sitting between them. There are 15 residues in the CDR3. Germline assignment: CDR1 SGHKS and CDR2 YYEKEE (reference sequence). The CDR3 loop is CASSLEGTSGNTIYF. In DNA, the CDR3 is TGTGCCAGCAGCTTGGAGGGGACAAGCGGAAACACCATATATTTT.

V usage is TRBV30 and J usage is TRBJ1-2, with TRBD1 matching over 11 bases. CDR1 GTSNPN and CDR2 SVGIG come from the germline V gene (reference sequence). With V trimmed by 0 bases and J by 6 bases, 6 bases remained unmatched. The CDR3 length is 15 residues. The CDR3 here is CAWSVIGQGANGYTF. The CDR3 nucleotides read TGTGCCTGGAGTGTTATCGGACAGGGGGCAAATGGCTACACCTTC.

This sequence joins TRBV30 and TRBJ1-1; 11 nucleotides agree with TRBD1. CDR1 and CDR2 (germline): GTSNPN, SVGIG (reference sequence). The CDR3 extends over 17 amino acids. After removal of 4 bases from V and 1 base from J, the junction contained 11 bases not matched to a gene. CDR3 sequence: CAWNRVGQGARNTEAFF. The CDR3 region has the DNA TGTGCCTGGAATCGGGTCGGACAGGGGGCGAGGAACACTGAAGCTTTCTTT.

This chain connects TRBV28 to TRBJ1-3; D remains ambiguous. The germline gives CDR1 MDHEN, CDR2 SYDVKM. There are 12 residues in the CDR3. The germline V and J ends were trimmed by 2 bases and 6 bases, with 5 bases remaining between them. CDR3 nucleotide sequence: TGTGCCAGCAGTTTACTCCCAAACACCATATATTTT. Translation gives CASSLLPNTIYF.